This record covers a single T cell receptor beta chain. V lost 1 base and J 0 bases, leaving 4 bases between the germline ends. This CDR3 is built from 13 residues. Germline CDR1 and CDR2: SGHNT and YYREEE (reference sequence). Treatment denoted: oral pan-JAK inhibitor, 5-10 mg twice daily. Patients with alopecia areata provided lesional scalp punch biopsies as well as peripheral blood. This sample is drawn from a study of CD8+ T cells in alopecia areata. cDNA reverse transcribed from extracted RNA served as the sequencing template. Using immunoSEQ multiplex PCR, the repertoire was profiled, and TCRdb retains in-frame clones only, with some absent. The sample carries more than 130,000 clones, roughly four fifths recorded once.

The chain employs TRBV5-4 and TRBJ1-1; D gene ambiguous. The sequence was obtained from a human donor with alopecia areata. Specimen: CD8+ T cells sorted from blood, collected at week 4, from a patient treated with tofacitinib. DNA for the CDR3: TGTGCCAGCAGCTTGAGGTTGAACACTGAAGCTTTCTTT. Residues: CASSLRLNTEAFF.